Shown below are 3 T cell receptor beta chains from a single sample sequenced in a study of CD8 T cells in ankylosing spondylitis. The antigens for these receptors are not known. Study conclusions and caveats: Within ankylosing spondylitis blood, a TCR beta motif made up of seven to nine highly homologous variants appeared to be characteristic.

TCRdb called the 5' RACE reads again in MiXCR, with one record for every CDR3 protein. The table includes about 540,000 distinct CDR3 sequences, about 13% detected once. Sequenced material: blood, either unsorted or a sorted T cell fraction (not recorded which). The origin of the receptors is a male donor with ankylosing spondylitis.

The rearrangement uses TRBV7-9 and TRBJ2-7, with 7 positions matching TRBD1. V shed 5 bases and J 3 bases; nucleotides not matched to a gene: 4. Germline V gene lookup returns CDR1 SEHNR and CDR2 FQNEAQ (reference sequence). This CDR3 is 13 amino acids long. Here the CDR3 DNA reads TGTGCCAGCAGCCTGACAGGGAACTACGAGCAGTACGTC. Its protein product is CASSLTGNYEQYV.

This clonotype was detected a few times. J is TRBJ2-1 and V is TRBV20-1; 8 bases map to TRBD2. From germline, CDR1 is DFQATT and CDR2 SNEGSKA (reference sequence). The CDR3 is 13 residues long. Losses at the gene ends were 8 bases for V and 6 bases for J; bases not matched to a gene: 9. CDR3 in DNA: TGCAGTCCTAAGCCTAGCGGGTCCAATGAGCAGTTCTTC. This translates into CSPKPSGSNEQFF.

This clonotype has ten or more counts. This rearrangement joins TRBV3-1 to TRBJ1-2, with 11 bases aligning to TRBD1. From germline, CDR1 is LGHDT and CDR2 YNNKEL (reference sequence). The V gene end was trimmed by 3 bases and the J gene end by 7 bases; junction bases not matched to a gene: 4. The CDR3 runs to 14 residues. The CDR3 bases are TGTGCCAGCAGCCAGGTGGACAGGGGGCCTGGCTACACCTTC. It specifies CASSQVDRGPGYTF.